This T cell receptor beta chain was sequenced for a study of CD8 T cells in Susac syndrome. It was with random hexamers that about 0.45 to 1 ug RNA was reverse transcribed. Amplification of TCR beta CDR3 by immunoSEQ multiplex PCR spanned 54 Vbeta and 13 Jbeta. MiXCR, run by TCRdb on the immunoSEQ multiplex PCR reads, gives a single entry per CDR3 protein. Altogether about 120,000 distinct CDR3 sequences are present, 85% to 95% being singletons, with the ten largest covering around 0.12%. CD8+ and CD4+ T cells taken from blood had their TCR beta sequenced. Deletions cut 6 bases from V and 5 bases from J, with 18 bases between. The CDR3 has 15 residues. Germline CDR1 MNHEY, CDR2 SVGAGI.

Sequenced: CD8+ T cells from PBMCs. This chain uses TRBV6-5 with TRBJ2-3, with D possibly being TRBD2 (7 bases). This TCR was sampled from a human donor in good health. CDR3 region: CASRVRGAAEDTQYF. For the CDR3, the DNA is TGTGCCAGCAGAGTCCGGGGGGCTGCGGAAGATACGCAGTATTTT.